The clone carrying this T cell receptor (beta chain) occurred a few times. The antigen remains undetermined. The sample belongs to a study of cytomegalovirus exposure and HLA in healthy donors. The wider study: Researchers found that more than 70% of around 400 genotyped donors fell within the Caucasian-associated ancestry cluster.

V was trimmed by 0 bases and J by 3 bases, leaving 13 bases between them. Germline CDR1 and CDR2: LGHNA and YNFKEQ. This CDR3 contains 16 residues. Findings and caveats of the study: It was reported in a later analysis that an Asian-associated ancestry cluster showed fewer N-insertions than the roughly 670-donor mean. As confirmed in vitro, a few CMV-associated chains were specific for CMV antigens.

Both 60 Vbeta primers and 13 Jbeta primers went into the PCR. This table comes from immunoSEQ multiplex PCR, and its TCRdb copy is limited to in-frame clones, with some not included. The sample has around 130,000 clones; under 70% are singletons. The chain couples TRBV4-2 to TRBJ2-3; D is possibly TRBD2 (6 bases). This sequence originates from a woman in her sixties in good health and CMV-seronegative. Sequencing was carried out using PBMCs. CDR3 amino acids: CASSQEGSSATDTQYF. The DNA of the CDR3 is TGTGCCAGCAGCCAAGAAGGGTCTAGCGCTACAGATACGCAGTATTTT.